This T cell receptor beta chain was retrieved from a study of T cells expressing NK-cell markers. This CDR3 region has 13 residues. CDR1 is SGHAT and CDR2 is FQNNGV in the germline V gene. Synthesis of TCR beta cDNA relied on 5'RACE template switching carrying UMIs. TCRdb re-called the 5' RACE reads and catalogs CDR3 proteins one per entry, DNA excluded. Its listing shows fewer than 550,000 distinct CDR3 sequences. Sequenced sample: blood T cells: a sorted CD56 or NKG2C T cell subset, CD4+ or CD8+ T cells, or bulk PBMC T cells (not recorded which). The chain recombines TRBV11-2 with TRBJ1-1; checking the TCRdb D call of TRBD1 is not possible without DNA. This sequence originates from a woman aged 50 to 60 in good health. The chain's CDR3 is CASSLDLQGWTFF.